The source of this T cell receptor beta chain is a study of T cells in Graves' hyperthyroidism and ophthalmopathy. Amplified TCR beta CDR3 regions derived from RNA transcripts. With the HTBI primer set, the TCR CDR3 went through a first round of RT-PCR. Each CDR3 protein gets one entry after TCRdb re-called the multiplex PCR reads with MiXCR. The sample holds 750,000 to 950,000 distinct CDR3 sequences, more than 30% seen once. PBMCs stemmed from under 11 ml fresh peripheral blood. Note on this clonotype: Its antigen is as yet unknown. This sequence may be a read error, since a much larger clone differs from it by one base.

The CDR3 covers 14 residues. Germline values: CDR1 SGHVS, CDR2 FQNEAQ. Regarding the study as a whole: The majority of expanded thyroid clonotypes above 0.001 also appeared in blood. A 13 V-J signature model discriminated ophthalmopathy versus stable hyperthyroidism.

The TCR sequence derives from a man in his late teens or twenties with Graves' hyperthyroidism. Material: blood. The chain employs TRBV7-8 and TRBJ2-2; D is perhaps TRBD1 (5 bases). DNA for the CDR3: TGTGCCGGCAGCTCGCCCACAGGAGCCGGGGAGCTGTTTTTT. Its translation is CAGSSPTGAGELFF.